This entry is about one T cell receptor beta chain. What it recognizes is unknown. The record originates from a study of cytomegalovirus exposure and HLA in healthy donors. Notes on the study in general: Previous analysis showed most TCR beta V segments were productive about 90% or about 30% of the time.

The PCR was carried out with 60 Vbeta primers and 13 Jbeta primers. The method was immunoSEQ multiplex PCR; TCRdb's version includes in-frame clones alone and lacks a portion of them. This sample has 150,000 to 180,000 clones, with approximately 74% found just once. All donors participated as healthy donors of bone marrow. Germline CDR1 and CDR2: LNHDA and SQIVND (reference sequence). Trimming cost V 3 bases and J 1 base, with 11 bases left between them. This CDR3 comprises 15 residues. The V gene is TRBV19, the J gene TRBJ2-3, with D possibly TRBD1 on 5 matching bases. This receptor was obtained from a man between 18 and 29 years old in good health and CMV-seronegative. The sequenced sample was PBMCs. The CDR3 sequence: CASSIIETGTDTQYF. In DNA form, the CDR3 reads TGTGCCAGTAGTATTATAGAGACAGGCACAGATACGCAGTATTTT. The full variable domain, its missing parts supplied by reference TRBV19 and TRBJ2-3, is DGGITQSPKYLFRKEGQNVTLSCEQNLNHDAMYWYRQDPGQGLRLIYYSQIVNDFQKGDIAEGYSVSREKKESFPLTVTSAQKNPTAFYLCASSIIETGTDTQYFGPGTRLTVL.